These 9 T cell receptor beta chains share one sample of origin, sequenced in a study of T cell clonality in common variable immunodeficiency. Repertoires were generated with immunoSEQ multiplex PCR, while TCRdb's copy carries only in-frame clones and drops some. The repertoire yields 25,000 to 40,000 clones, none seen only once; the top ten contain roughly 4%. Source material: peripheral blood mononuclear cells. These receptors came from a person between 18 and 69 years old in good health.

The table lists this clone with many counts. The read ends 3 residues early relative to the CDR3; the germline J gene fills the gap. This chain connects TRBV12-3 or TRBV12-4 to TRBJ1-1; the match to TRBD1 covers 8 bases. V was pared by 6 bases and J by 1 base, with 10 bases of the junction left unmatched. The CDR3 totals 16 residues. The covered CDR3 bases are TGTGCCAGCAGCAAAACCCCGGGGACAGGGAACACTGAA. It translates to CASSKTPGTGNTE. The CDR3 reads in full as CASSKTPGTGNTEAFF.

This clone has ten or more counts. The observed sequence ends 3 residues before the CDR3 terminus, with the missing tail filled in from the germline J gene. This chain joins TRBV5-4 and TRBJ2-7, with D possibly matching TRBD2 (7 bases). The V and J ends lost 2 bases and 2 bases respectively, with 11 bases between them. The V gene's germline CDR1 is SGHNT and CDR2 YYREEE (reference sequence). CDR3 length: 14 amino acids. The part of the CDR3 DNA that was read is TGTGCCAGCAGCTTCAGGGGAGGGACCTACGAG. Protein sequence: CASSFRGGTYE. The full-length CDR3 reads as CASSFRGGTYEQYF. The full variable domain, rest sourced from reference TRBV5-4 and TRBJ2-7, is ETGVTQSPTHLIKTRGQQVTLRCSSQSGHNTVSWYQQALGQGPQFIFQYYREEENGRGNFPPRFSGLQFPNYSSELNVNALELDDSALYLCASSFRGGTYEQYFGPGTRLTVT.

This clone was picked up many times. The CDR3 end is not reached by the read, which stops 3 residues before it; the germline J gene fills it in. This chain connects TRBV19 to TRBJ2-2, with a possible D match to TRBD2 (6 bases). Germline assignment: CDR1 LNHDA and CDR2 SQIVND (reference sequence). The CDR3 is 16 residues long. This chain's CDR3 is CASSIRRDQPNEKLFF. The CDR3 DNA, read in part, is TGTGCCAGTAGTATAAGGCGGGATCAGCCTAATGAAAAG.

Comments on this clone: The CDR3 end lies 3 residues beyond the end of the read and is filled in from the germline J gene. The genes are TRBV5-8 and TRBJ2-7, with TRBD2 as a possible D gene (7 bases). Trimming removed 10 bases from V and 1 base from J, with 21 bases in between. The CDR3 consists of 15 residues. The germline V gene encodes CDR1 SGHTS and CDR2 YDEGEE. CDR3 DNA, as far as it was read: TGTGCCGAAAGCCCGGGGGGCGCGTCGTCCTACGAG. This codes for CAESPGGASSYE. The full CDR3 reads CAESPGGASSYEQYF.

This clone was picked up many times. Sequencing ends 3 residues short of the CDR3 end; the germline J gene provides the rest. The genes are TRBV10-3 and TRBJ2-3, with 8 bases lining up with TRBD2. The length of the CDR3 is 15 residues. Germline-derived CDR1 and CDR2 are ENHRY and SYGVKD. The CDR3 bases that were read are TGTGCCATCACCCGGTCGGGGGGGCTCGGGGAGACG. It yields the protein CAITRSGGLGET. The entire CDR3 is CAITRSGGLGETQYF.

This clone was counted ten times or more. The sequenced fragment ends 3 residues before the CDR3 boundary, so the rest is inferred from the germline J gene. This chain joins TRBV20-1 and TRBJ1-2, with TRBD1 matching over 7 bases. The CDR3 consists of 13 residues. Germline CDR1 DFQATT, CDR2 SNEGSKA (reference sequence). The CDR3 bases that were read are TGCAGTGCTAGAGAACAGGGGTTGGGGGGC. Encoded protein: CSAREQGLGG. The CDR3 as a whole reads CSAREQGLGGYTF.

This clone was counted at least ten times. The read terminates 3 residues ahead of where the CDR3 ends, so the germline J gene completes it. The chain employs TRBV10-3 and TRBJ2-2; weak D call: TRBD1 (5 bases). The V gene's germline CDR1 is ENHRY and CDR2 SYGVKD. The CDR3 runs to 13 residues. CDR3 in amino acids: CAISDSGANVLFF. The covered CDR3 bases are TGTGCCATCAGTGACTCTGGGGCCAACGTG.

CDR3 DNA (partial): TGTGCCAGCAGCTTGGGGCAGGGCAATGAC. Residues: CASSLGQGND. The full CDR3 protein reads CASSLGQGNDYTF. The V call is TRBV7-9, the J call TRBJ1-2; D is possibly TRBD1 (5 bases). Coverage ceases 3 residues before the CDR3 finishes, and the germline J gene fills in the end. The germline CDR1 and CDR2 sequences are SEHNR and FQNEAQ (reference sequence). The CDR3 spans 13 residues.

At least ten counts were recorded for this clone. The read falls 3 residues short of the CDR3 end, and the missing part is taken from the germline J gene. This chain joins TRBV18 and TRBJ2-3; 7 bases fit TRBD1. The J segment lost 5 bases and the V segment lost 4 bases, leaving 3 bases of the junction unmatched. The CDR3 totals 13 residues. Germline V CDR1 and CDR2: KGHSH, LQKENI. This chain's CDR3 is CASSLDRRDTQYF. CDR3 DNA, as far as it was read: TGTGCCAGCTCACTGGACAGGAGAGATACG.